This T cell receptor beta chain was documented in a study of OX40 agonist ivuxolimab in advanced cancers. Study in general: Hepatocellular carcinoma, melanoma, renal cell or head and neck cancer occurred in dose-escalation patients.

V lost 7 bases, J lost 4 bases, and 17 bases lay in between. CDR3 length: 14 amino acids. CDR1 is SGDLS and CDR2 is YYNGEE in the germline V gene. Only in-frame clones appear in the TCRdb table, and some are missing; sequencing was by immunoSEQ multiplex PCR. This repertoire shows about 56,000 clones, about four fifths found once; its top ten account for around 4.3%. This sequence originates from an adult with an advanced solid tumor such as melanoma, head and neck, liver or kidney cancer. The sample was CD4+ or CD8+ T cells sorted from blood, taken in a trial of the OX40 agonist ivuxolimab. The V gene is TRBV9, the J gene TRBJ2-5; the D gene could be TRBD1 or TRBD2 (6 bases each). CDR3 in amino acids: CASGPGDSRETQYF. The CDR3 DNA is TGTGCCAGCGGACCAGGGGACTCCCGAGAGACCCAGTACTTC.